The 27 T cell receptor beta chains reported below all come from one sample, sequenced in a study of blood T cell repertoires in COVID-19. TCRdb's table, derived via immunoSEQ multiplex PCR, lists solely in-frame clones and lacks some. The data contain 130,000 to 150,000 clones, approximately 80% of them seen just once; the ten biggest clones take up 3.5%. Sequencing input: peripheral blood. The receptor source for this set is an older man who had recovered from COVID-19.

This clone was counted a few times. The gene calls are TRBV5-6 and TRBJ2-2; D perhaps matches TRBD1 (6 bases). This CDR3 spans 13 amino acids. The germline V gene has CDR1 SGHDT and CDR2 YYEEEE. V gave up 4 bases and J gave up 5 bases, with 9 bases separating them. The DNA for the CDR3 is TGTGCCAGCAGCACACAGGGTACCGGGGAGCTGTTTTTT. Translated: CASSTQGTGELFF.

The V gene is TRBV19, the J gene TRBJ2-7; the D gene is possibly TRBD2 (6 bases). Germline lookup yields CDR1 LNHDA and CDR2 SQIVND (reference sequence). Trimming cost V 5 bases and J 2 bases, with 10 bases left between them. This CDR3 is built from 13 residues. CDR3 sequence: CASSYGTPYEQYF. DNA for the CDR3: TGTGCCAGTAGTTACGGGACTCCCTACGAGCAGTACTTC.

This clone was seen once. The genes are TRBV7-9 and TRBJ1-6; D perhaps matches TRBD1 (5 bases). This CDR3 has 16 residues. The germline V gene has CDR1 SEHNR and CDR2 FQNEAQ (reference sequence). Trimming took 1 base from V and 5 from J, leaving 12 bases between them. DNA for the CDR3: TGTGCCAGCAGCTTAGTCGGGGGAGGAGATAATTCACCCCTCCACTTT. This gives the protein CASSLVGGGDNSPLHF.

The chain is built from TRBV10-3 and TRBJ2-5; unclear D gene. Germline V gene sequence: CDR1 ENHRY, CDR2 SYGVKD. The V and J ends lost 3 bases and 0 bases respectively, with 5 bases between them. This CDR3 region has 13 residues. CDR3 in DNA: TGTGCCATCAGTGAATATAACCAAGAGACCCAGTACTTC. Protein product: CAISEYNQETQYF.

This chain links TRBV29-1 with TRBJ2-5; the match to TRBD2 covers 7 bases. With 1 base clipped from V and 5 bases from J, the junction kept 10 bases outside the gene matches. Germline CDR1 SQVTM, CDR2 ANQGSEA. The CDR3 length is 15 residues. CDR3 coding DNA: TGCAGCGTTGAAGTCGGCAGCGGGGCCGGGGAGACCCAGTACTTC. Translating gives CSVEVGSGAGETQYF.

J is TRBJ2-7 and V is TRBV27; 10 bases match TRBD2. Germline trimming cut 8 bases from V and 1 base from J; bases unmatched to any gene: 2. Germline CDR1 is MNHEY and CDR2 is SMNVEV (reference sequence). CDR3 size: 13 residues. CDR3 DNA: TGTGCCAGCTGGACTAGCGGATCCTACGAGCAGTACTTC. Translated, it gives CASWTSGSYEQYF.

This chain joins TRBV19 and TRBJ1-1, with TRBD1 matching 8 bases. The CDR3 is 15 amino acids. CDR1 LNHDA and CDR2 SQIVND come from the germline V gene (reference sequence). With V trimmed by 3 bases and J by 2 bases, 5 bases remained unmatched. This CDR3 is CASSITGGGNTEAFF. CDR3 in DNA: TGTGCCAGTAGTATCACAGGGGGTGGAAACACTGAAGCTTTCTTT.

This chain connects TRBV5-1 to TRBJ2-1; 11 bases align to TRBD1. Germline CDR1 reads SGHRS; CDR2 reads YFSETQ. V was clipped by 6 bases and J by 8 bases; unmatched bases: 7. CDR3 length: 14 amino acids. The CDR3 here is CASTPGQGADEQFF. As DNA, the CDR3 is TGCGCCAGCACCCCTGGACAGGGGGCCGATGAGCAGTTCTTC.

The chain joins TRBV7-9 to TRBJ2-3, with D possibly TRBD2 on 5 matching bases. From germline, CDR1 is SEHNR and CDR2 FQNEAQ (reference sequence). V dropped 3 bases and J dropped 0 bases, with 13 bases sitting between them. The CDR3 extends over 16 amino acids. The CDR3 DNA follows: TGTGCCAGCAGCTTCTATGAGGGCCCTAGCACAGATACGCAGTATTTT. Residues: CASSFYEGPSTDTQYF.

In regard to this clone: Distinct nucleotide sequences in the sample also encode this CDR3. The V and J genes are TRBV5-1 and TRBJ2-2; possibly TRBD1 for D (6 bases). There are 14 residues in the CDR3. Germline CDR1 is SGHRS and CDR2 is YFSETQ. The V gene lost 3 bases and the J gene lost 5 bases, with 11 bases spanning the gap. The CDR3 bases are TGCGCCAGCAGCTCAGGGGTTCGGACCGGGGAGCTGTTTTTT. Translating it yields CASSSGVRTGELFF.

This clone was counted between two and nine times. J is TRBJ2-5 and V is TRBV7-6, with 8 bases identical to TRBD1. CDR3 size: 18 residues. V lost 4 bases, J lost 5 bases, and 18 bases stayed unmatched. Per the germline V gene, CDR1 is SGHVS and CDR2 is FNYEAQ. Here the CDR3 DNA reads TGTGCCAGCAGCTCAGCCGGGACAGGATTAAGTAGGCTGGAGACCCAGTACTTC. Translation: CASSSAGTGLSRLETQYF.

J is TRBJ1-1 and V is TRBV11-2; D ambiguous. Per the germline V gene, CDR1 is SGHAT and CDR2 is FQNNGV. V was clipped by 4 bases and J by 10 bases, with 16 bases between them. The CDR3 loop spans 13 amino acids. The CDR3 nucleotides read TGTGCCAGCAGCTCCCGCCTAGGGCGGGCAGCTTTCTTT. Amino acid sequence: CASSSRLGRAAFF.

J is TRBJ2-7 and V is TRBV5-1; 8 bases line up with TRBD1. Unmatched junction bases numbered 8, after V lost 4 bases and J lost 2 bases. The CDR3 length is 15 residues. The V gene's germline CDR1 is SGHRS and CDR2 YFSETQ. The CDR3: CASSTDRGFTYEQYF. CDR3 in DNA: TGCGCCAGCAGCACAGACAGGGGATTCACCTACGAGCAGTACTTC.

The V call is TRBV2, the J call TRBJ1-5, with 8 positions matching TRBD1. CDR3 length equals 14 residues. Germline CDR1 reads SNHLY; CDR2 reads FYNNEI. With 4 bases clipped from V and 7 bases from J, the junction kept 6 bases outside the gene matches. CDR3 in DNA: TGTGCCAGCAGTGTGGGGACAGGTCGCCAGCCCCAGCATTTT. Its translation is CASSVGTGRQPQHF.

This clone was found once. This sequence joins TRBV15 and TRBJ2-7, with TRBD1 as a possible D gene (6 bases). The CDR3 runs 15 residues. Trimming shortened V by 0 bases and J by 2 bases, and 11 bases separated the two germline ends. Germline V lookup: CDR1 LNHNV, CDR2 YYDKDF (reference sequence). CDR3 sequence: CATSREAGQTYEQYF. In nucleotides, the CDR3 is TGTGCCACCAGCAGAGAGGCAGGACAGACCTACGAGCAGTACTTC. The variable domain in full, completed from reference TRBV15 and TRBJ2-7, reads DAMVIQNPRYQVTQFGKPVTLSCSQTLNHNVMYWYQQKSSQAPKLLFHYYDKDFNNEADTPDNFQSRRPNTSFCFLDIRSPGLGDTAMYLCATSREAGQTYEQYFGPGTRLTVT.

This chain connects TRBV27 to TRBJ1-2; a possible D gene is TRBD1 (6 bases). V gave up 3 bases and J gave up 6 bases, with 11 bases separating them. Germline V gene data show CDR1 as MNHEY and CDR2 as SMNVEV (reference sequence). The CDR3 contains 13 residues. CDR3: CASSFSGGDGYTF. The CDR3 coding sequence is TGTGCCAGCAGTTTTTCGGGGGGCGATGGCTACACCTTC.

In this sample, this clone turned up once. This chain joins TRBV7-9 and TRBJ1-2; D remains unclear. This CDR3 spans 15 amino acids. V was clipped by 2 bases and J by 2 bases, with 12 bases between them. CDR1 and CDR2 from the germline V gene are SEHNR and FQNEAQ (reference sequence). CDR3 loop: CASSLRDPINYGYTF. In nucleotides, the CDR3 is TGTGCCAGCAGCTTACGGGATCCGATAAACTATGGCTACACCTTC.

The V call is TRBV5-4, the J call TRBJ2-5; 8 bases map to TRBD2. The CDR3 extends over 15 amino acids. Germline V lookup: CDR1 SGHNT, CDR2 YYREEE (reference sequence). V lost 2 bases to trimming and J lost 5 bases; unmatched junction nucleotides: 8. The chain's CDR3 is CASSFQAGAGETQYF. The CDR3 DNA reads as TGTGCCAGCAGCTTCCAAGCGGGAGCGGGGGAGACCCAGTACTTC. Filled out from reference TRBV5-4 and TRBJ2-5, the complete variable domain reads ETGVTQSPTHLIKTRGQQVTLRCSSQSGHNTVSWYQQALGQGPQFIFQYYREEENGRGNFPPRFSGLQFPNYSSELNVNALELDDSALYLCASSFQAGAGETQYFGPGTRLLVL.

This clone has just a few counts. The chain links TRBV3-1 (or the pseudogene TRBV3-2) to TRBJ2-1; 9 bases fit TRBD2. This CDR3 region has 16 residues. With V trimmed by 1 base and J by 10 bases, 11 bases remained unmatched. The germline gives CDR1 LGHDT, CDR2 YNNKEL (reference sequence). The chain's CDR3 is CASSQAGGRAIGEQFF. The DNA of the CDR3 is TGTGCCAGCAGCCAAGCAGGCGGGAGGGCCATAGGGGAGCAGTTCTTC.

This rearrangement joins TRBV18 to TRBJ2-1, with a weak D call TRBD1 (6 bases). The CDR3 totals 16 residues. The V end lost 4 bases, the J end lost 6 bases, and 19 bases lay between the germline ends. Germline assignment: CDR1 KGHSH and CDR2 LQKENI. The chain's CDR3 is CASSRVTGKVGNEQFF. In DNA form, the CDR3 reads TGTGCCAGCTCACGGGTAACAGGGAAAGTAGGCAATGAGCAGTTCTTC.

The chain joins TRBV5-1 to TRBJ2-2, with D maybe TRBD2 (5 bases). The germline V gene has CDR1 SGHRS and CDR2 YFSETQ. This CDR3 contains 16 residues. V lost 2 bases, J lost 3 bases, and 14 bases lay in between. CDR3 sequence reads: CASSLSSKLDTGELFF. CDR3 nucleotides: TGCGCCAGCAGCTTATCTAGCAAATTGGACACCGGGGAGCTGTTTTTT.

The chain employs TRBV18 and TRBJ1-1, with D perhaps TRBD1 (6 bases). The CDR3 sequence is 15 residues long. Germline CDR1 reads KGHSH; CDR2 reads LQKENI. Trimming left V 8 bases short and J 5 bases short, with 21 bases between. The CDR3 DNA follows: TGTGCCAGCACCAGGTCCATGGCAGGGGAGACTGAAGCTTTCTTT. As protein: CASTRSMAGETEAFF.

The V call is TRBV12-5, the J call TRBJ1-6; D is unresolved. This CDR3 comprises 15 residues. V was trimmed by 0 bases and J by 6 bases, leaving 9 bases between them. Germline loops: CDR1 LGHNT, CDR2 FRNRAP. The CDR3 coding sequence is TGTGCTAGTGGTTTGGTCATCAGTTTTAATTCACCCCTCCACTTT. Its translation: CASGLVISFNSPLHF.

CDR3 sequence reads: CASSPRGGLAGGTEAFF. DNA of the CDR3: TGTGCCAGCAGCCCCAGGGGTGGGTTGGCAGGGGGAACTGAAGCTTTCTTT. This chain joins TRBV7-9 and TRBJ1-1; 7 bases are shared with TRBD1. From germline, CDR1 is SEHNR and CDR2 FQNEAQ (reference sequence). With V trimmed by 5 bases and J by 5 bases, 17 bases remained unmatched. The CDR3 extends over 17 amino acids.

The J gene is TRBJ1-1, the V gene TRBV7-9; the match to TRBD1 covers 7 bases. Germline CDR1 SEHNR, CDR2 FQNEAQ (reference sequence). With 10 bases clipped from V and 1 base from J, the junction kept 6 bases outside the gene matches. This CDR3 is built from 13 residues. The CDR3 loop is CATTGTANTEAFF. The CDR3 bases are TGTGCCACTACAGGGACAGCGAACACTGAAGCTTTCTTT.

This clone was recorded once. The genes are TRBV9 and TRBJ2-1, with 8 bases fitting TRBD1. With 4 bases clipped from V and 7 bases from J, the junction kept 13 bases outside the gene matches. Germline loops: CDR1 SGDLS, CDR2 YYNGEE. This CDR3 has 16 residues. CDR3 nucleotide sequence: TGTGCCAGCAGCCCCCGGACAGGGAAGGCAAGGAATGAGCAGTTCTTC. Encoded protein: CASSPRTGKARNEQFF.

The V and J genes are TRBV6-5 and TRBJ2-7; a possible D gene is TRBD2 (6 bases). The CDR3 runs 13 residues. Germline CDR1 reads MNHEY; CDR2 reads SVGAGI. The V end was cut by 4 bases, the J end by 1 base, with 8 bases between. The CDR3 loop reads CASSWAGSYEQYF. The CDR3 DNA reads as TGTGCCAGCAGTTGGGCGGGATCCTACGAGCAGTACTTC.